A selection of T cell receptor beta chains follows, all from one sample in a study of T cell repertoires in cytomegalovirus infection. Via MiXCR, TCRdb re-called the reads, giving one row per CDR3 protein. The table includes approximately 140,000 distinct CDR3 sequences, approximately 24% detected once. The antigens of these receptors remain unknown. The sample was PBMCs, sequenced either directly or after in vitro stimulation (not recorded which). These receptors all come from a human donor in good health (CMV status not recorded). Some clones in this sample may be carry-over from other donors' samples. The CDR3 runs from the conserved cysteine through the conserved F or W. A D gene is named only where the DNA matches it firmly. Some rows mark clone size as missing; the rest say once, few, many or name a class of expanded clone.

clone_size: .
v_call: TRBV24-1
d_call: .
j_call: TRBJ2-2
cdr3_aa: CATSDLGQQNTGELFF
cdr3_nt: TGTGCCACCAGTGATTTGGGGCAGCAAAACACCGGGGAGCTGTTTTTT

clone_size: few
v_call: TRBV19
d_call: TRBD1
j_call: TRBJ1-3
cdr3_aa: CASSLSTGASSGNTIYF
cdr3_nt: TGTGCCAGTAGTCTCTCGACAGGGGCGAGCTCTGGAAACACCATATATTTT

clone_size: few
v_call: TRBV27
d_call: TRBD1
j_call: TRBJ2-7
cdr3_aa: CASSHKGQLYEQYF
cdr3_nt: TGTGCCAGCAGTCACAAGGGACAGCTATACGAGCAGTACTTC

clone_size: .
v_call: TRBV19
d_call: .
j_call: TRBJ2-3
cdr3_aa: CASSASGFLGTDTQYF
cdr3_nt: TGTGCCAGTAGTGCATCCGGTTTTCTGGGCACAGATACGCAGTATTTT

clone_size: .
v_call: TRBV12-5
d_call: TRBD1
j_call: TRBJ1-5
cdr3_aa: CASGSSGTGVRDQPQHF
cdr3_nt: TGTGCTAGTGGTTCTTCCGGGACAGGGGTTCGAGATCAGCCCCAGCATTTT

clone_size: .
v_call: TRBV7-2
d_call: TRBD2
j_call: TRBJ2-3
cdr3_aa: CVSSLVAGRDTQYF
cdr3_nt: TGTGTCAGCAGCTTAGTAGCGGGAAGAGATACGCAGTATTTT

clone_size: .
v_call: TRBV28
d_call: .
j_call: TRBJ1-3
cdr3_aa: CASSFRGLGNTIYF
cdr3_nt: TGTGCCAGCAGTTTTCGGGGGCTTGGAAACACCATATATTTT

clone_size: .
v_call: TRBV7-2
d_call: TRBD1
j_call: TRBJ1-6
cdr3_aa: CASSPQDIQGGSPLHF
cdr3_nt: TGTGCCAGCAGCCCCCAGGATATACAGGGGGGGTCACCCCTCCACTTT

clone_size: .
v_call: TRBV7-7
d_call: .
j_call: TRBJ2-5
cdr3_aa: CASSLSTGRAETQYF
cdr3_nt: TGTGCTAGCAGCTTATCCACGGGCAGGGCGGAGACCCAGTACTTC

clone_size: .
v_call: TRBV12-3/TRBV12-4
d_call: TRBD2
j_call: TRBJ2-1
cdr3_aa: CASTGLAGGKSSYNEQFF
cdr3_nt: TGTGCCAGTACGGGACTAGCGGGAGGGAAGAGCTCCTACAATGAGCAGTTCTTC

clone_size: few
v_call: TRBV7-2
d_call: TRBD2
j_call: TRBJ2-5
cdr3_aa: CASSAAGGLETQYF
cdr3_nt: TGTGCCAGCAGCGCAGCGGGAGGTTTGGAGACCCAGTACTTC

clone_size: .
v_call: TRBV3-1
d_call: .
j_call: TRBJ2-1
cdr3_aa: CASRYGVNEQFF
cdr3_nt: TGTGCCAGCAGATACGGAGTCAATGAGCAGTTCTTC

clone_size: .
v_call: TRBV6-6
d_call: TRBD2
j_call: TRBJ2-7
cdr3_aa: CASSYSRTSGNYEQYF
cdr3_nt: TGTGCCAGCAGTTACTCGAGGACTAGCGGCAACTACGAGCAGTACTTC

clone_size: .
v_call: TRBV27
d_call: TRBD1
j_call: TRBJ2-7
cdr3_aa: CPSLIPRQGIITGEQYF
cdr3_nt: TGCCCTAGCTTAATCCCCCGACAGGGCATAATAACTGGGGAGCAGTACTTC

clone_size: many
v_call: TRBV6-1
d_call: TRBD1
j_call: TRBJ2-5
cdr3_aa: CASRDPGQGKQETQYF
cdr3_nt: TGTGCCAGCAGAGATCCGGGACAGGGAAAACAAGAGACCCAGTACTTC

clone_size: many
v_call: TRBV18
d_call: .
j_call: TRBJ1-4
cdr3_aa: CASSPGESGEKLFF
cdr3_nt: TGTGCCAGCTCACCCGGAGAGTCGGGAGAAAAACTGTTTTTT

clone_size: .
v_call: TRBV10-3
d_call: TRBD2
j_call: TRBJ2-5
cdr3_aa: CAISESSASGRETQYF
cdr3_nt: TGTGCCATCAGTGAGTCGTCGGCTAGCGGGAGAGAGACCCAGTACTTC

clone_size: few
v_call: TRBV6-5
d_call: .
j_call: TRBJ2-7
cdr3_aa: CASSYSSTGTISYEQYF
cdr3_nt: TGTGCCAGCAGTTACTCGAGCACGGGTACTATCTCCTACGAGCAGTACTTC

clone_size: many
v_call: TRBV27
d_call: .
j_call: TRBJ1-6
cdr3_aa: CASRKETTPLPSPLHF
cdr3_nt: TGTGCCAGCAGAAAAGAGACAACACCTCTTCCTTCACCCCTCCACTTT

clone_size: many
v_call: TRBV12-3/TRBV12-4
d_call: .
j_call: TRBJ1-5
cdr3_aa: CASRQPSSGQGNQPQHF
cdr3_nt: TGTGCCAGCAGGCAGCCAAGCTCGGGGCAGGGCAATCAGCCCCAGCATTTT

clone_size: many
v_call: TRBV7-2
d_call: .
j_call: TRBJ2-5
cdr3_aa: CASRPTTGQETQYF
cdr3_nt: TGTGCCAGCAGACCTACGACTGGCCAAGAGACCCAGTACTTC

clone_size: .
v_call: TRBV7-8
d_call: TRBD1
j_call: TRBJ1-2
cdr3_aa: CASTTSQGGDYGYTF
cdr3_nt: TGTGCCAGCACCACGTCACAGGGGGGGGACTATGGCTACACCTTC

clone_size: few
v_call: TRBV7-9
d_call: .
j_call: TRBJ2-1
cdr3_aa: CASSSGENEQFF
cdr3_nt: TGTGCCAGCAGCTCAGGTGAGAATGAGCAGTTCTTC

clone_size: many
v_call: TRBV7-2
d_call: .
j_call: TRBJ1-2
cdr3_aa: CASSLHIGGYTF
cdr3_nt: TGTGCCAGCAGCCTACATATTGGTGGCTACACCTTC

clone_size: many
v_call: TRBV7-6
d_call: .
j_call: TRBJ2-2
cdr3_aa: CASSIPGVGELFF
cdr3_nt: TGTGCCAGCAGCATCCCGGGGGTCGGGGAGCTGTTTTTT

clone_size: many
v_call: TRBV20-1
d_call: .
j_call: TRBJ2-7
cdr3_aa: CSARVGSIYEQYF
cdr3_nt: TGCAGTGCTAGAGTCGGGAGTATCTACGAGCAGTACTTC

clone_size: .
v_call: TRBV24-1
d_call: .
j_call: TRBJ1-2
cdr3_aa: CATSDLQRRRVDYGYTF
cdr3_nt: TGTGCCACCAGTGATTTGCAACGACGGCGGGTCGACTATGGCTACACCTTC

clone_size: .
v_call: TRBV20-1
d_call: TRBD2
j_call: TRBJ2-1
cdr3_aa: CSARSGLAGDGDEQFF
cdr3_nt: TGCAGTGCTAGATCCGGACTAGCGGGAGATGGAGATGAGCAGTTCTTC

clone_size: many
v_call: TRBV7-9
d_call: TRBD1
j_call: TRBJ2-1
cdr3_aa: CASSLATGQGVFDEQFF
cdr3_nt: TGTGCCAGCAGCTTAGCGACGGGACAGGGGGTATTCGATGAGCAGTTCTTC

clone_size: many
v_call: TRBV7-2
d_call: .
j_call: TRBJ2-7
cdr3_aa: CASTEGGGTTYEQYF
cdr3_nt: TGTGCCAGCACCGAAGGAGGGGGGACAACCTACGAGCAGTACTTC

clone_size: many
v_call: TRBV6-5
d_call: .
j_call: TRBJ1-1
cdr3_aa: CASSYWGANTEAFF
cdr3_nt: TGTGCCAGCAGTTACTGGGGGGCGAACACTGAAGCTTTCTTT

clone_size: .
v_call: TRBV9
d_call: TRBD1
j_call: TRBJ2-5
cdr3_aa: CASSGGTVQETQYF
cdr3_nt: TGTGCCAGCAGCGGGGGGACAGTACAAGAGACCCAGTACTTC

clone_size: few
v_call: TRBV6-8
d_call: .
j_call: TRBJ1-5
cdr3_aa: CARKRRQAQLGQPQHF
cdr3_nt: TGTGCCAGGAAACGGAGACAGGCCCAACTGGGGCAGCCCCAGCATTTT

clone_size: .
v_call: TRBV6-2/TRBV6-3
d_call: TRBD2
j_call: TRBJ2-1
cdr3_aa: CASRPSGSWNEQFF
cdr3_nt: TGTGCCAGCAGGCCTAGCGGGAGTTGGAATGAGCAGTTCTTC

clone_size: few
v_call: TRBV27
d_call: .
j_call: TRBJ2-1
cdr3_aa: CASGRDTSYYNEQFF
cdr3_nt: TGTGCCAGCGGGCGGGACACCAGCTACTACAATGAGCAGTTCTTC

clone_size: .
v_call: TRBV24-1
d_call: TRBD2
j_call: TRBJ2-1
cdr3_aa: CATSGTSGKNEQFF
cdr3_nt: TGTGCCACCAGTGGGACTAGCGGGAAGAATGAGCAGTTCTTC

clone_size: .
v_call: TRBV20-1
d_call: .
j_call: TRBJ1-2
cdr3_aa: CSAQGPHYGYTF
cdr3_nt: TGCAGTGCTCAGGGCCCCCACTATGGCTACACCTTC

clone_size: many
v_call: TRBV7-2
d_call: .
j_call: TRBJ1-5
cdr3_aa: CASSLVGQPQHF
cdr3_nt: TGTGCCAGCAGCTTAGTCGGTCAGCCCCAGCATTTT

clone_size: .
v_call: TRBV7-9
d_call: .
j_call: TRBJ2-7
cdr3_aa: CASSLSQGLPYEQYF
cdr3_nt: TGTGCCAGCAGCTTAAGTCAGGGGCTACCCTACGAGCAGTACTTC

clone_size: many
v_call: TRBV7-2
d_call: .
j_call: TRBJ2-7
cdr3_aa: CASSLGGGGFEQYF
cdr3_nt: TGTGCCAGCAGCTTAGGTGGCGGAGGGTTCGAGCAGTACTTC